The 23 T cell receptor beta chains in this list originate from one sample, sequenced in a study of T-cell reconstitution after alpha-beta-depleted transplantation in children. Unique molecular identifiers featured in how the TCRbeta library was prepared. TCRdb reanalysed the PCR reads using MiXCR and keeps one entry per CDR3 protein. The sample carries 210,000 or so distinct CDR3 sequences, roughly 10% recorded once. This material consisted of PBMCs from the stem cell graft donor, taken from the stem cell graft. These receptors all stem from a human donor who donated a stem cell graft to a child with acute lymphoblastic leukemia.

This clonotype was counted only a few times. For the CDR3, the DNA is TGTGCCAGCAGGGGGGGACAGGGACCCTCTGGGGCCAACGTCCTGACTTTC. Residues: CASRGGQGPSGANVLTF. The chain links TRBV3-1 to TRBJ2-6; TRBD1 matches 9 bases. This CDR3 has 17 residues. The J segment lost 0 bases and the V segment lost 6 bases, leaving 6 bases of the junction unmatched. Looked up from germline, CDR1 is LGHDT and CDR2 is YNNKEL (reference sequence).

This clonotype has a count of ten or more. V usage is TRBV27 and J usage is TRBJ2-6; D unresolved. This CDR3 is 13 amino acids long. Trimming left V 7 bases short and J 3 bases short, with 7 bases between. Germline CDR1 and CDR2: MNHEY and SMNVEV (reference sequence). This CDR3 reads CASMFGGANVLTF. Written as DNA, the CDR3 is TGTGCCAGCATGTTTGGTGGGGCCAACGTCCTGACTTTC. The entire variable domain, with the rest obtained from reference TRBV27 and TRBJ2-6, is as follows: EAQVTQNPRYLITVTGKKLTVTCSQNMNHEYMSWYRQDPGLGLRQIYYSMNVEVTDKGDVPEGYKVSRKEKRNFPLILESPSPNQTSLYFCASMFGGANVLTFGAGSRLTVL.

In DNA form, the CDR3 reads TGTGCCAGCAGATCGCGGGACAGTGTGTATAGCAATCAGCCCCAGCATTTT. It yields the protein CASRSRDSVYSNQPQHF. The chain joins TRBV27 to TRBJ1-5; 7 nucleotides align to TRBD1. V gave up 6 bases and J gave up 0 bases; unmatched junction bases: 11. Looked up from germline, CDR1 is MNHEY and CDR2 is SMNVEV (reference sequence). The CDR3 is made up of 17 amino acids.

The J gene is TRBJ2-3, the V gene TRBV4-3; D unresolved. The germline gives CDR1 LGHNA, CDR2 YSLEER. CDR3 length equals 17 residues. The V end was cut by 4 bases, the J end by 4 bases, with 21 bases between. CDR3: CASSPRSSWVVADTQYF. CDR3 sequence (DNA): TGCGCCAGCAGCCCCCGATCTTCATGGGTGGTGGCAGATACGCAGTATTTT.

The CDR3 region has the DNA TGTGCCAGCAGCCAAGATTCGTACAGGGGAATAAACACTGAAGCTTTCTTT. It encodes CASSQDSYRGINTEAFF. This chain connects TRBV3-1 to TRBJ1-1; 7 nucleotides align to TRBD1. From germline, CDR1 is LGHDT and CDR2 YNNKEL (reference sequence). CDR3 size: 17 residues. V gave up 0 bases and J gave up 2 bases; unmatched junction bases: 9.

This clonotype appeared a few times. V gene TRBV29-1 combines with J gene TRBJ2-7; 9 bases agree with TRBD2. Germline assignment: CDR1 SQVTM and CDR2 ANQGSEA. The CDR3 runs to 15 residues. Trimming at V came to 6 bases and at J to 0 bases, leaving 9 bases not matched to a gene. The DNA of the CDR3 is TGCAGCGTAGCCGGGACTAGCATCGGCTCCTACGAGCAGTACTTC. It specifies CSVAGTSIGSYEQYF.

V gene TRBV11-2 combines with J gene TRBJ2-1; a possible D gene is TRBD1 (7 bases). The germline V and J ends were trimmed by 5 bases and 6 bases, with 14 bases remaining between them. Germline CDR1 is SGHAT and CDR2 is FQNNGV. The CDR3 consists of 14 residues. This CDR3 reads CASSPLQGGNEQFF. CDR3 in DNA: TGTGCCAGCAGCCCTCTCCAGGGGGGCAATGAGCAGTTCTTC. Complete variable domain (other parts from reference TRBV11-2 and TRBJ2-1): EAGVAQSPRYKIIEKRQSVAFWCNPISGHATLYWYQQILGQGPKLLIQFQNNGVVDDSQLPKDRFSAERLKGVDSTLKIQPAKLEDSAVYLCASSPLQGGNEQFFGPGTRLTVL.

V is TRBV20-1 and J is TRBJ2-5; tentatively, D is TRBD2 (5 bases). V lost 3 bases, J lost 2 bases, and 13 bases lay in between. There are 14 residues in the CDR3. Germline loops: CDR1 DFQATT, CDR2 SNEGSKA (reference sequence). CDR3 bases: TGCAGTGCTAGTCCAATGACTAAACAAGAGACCCAGTACTTC. Translated: CSASPMTKQETQYF.

V usage is TRBV3-1 and J usage is TRBJ2-1; 7 nucleotides match TRBD2. J lost 0 bases, V lost 4 bases, and 18 bases had no gene match. Germline values: CDR1 LGHDT, CDR2 YNNKEL (reference sequence). This CDR3 has 20 amino acids. CDR3 loop: CASSLSLSLAALHSYNEQFF. The CDR3 DNA sequence: TGTGCCAGCAGCCTCTCCCTTTCCCTAGCGGCGTTACACTCCTACAATGAGCAGTTCTTC.

V usage is TRBV10-3 and J usage is TRBJ2-6, with TRBD2 as a possible D gene (5 bases). The V end was cut by 3 bases, the J end by 0 bases, with 9 bases between. CDR1 and CDR2 from the germline V gene are ENHRY and SYGVKD. This CDR3 comprises 16 residues. The CDR3 region has the DNA TGTGCCATCAGTGAACAGCGGCACTCTGGGGCCAACGTCCTGACTTTC. Translated, it gives CAISEQRHSGANVLTF.

This clonotype was seen at least ten times. The chain carries TRBV7-2 and TRBJ1-6, with D possibly matching TRBD1 (5 bases). The germline gives CDR1 SGHTA, CDR2 FQGNSA. The CDR3 length is 16 residues. V lost 1 base and J lost 6, with 13 bases in between. The DNA of the CDR3 is TGTGCCAGCAGCTTAGTCCCAGGGCGGGGTAATTCACCCCTCCACTTT. Encoded protein: CASSLVPGRGNSPLHF. Variable domain in full (rest from reference TRBV7-2 and TRBJ1-6): GAGVSQSPSNKVTEKGKDVELRCDPISGHTALYWYRQSLGQGLEFLIYFQGNSAPDKSGLPSDRFSAERTGGSVSTLTIQRTQQEDSAVYLCASSLVPGRGNSPLHFGNGTRLTVT.

The rearrangement joins TRBV27 to TRBJ2-1, with 8 bases lining up with TRBD1. Germline trimming cut 6 bases from V and 4 bases from J; bases unmatched to any gene: 2. CDR1 and CDR2 (germline): MNHEY, SMNVEV (reference sequence). The CDR3 is 13 residues long. CDR3 coding DNA: TGTGCCAGCAGGACAGGGGTATACAATGAGCAGTTCTTC. This translates into CASRTGVYNEQFF.

The chain employs TRBV7-6 and TRBJ2-3; D is unclear. Trimming left V 5 bases short and J 6 bases short, with 15 bases between. In germline, CDR1 is SGHVS, CDR2 FNYEAQ. This CDR3 contains 14 residues. The CDR3 protein is CASSPQTKLDTQYF. Written as DNA, the CDR3 is TGTGCCAGCAGCCCACAGACGAAGCTGGATACGCAGTATTTT.

This clonotype came up a few times. The V call is TRBV5-1, the J call TRBJ2-2; D unclear. Germline loops: CDR1 SGHRS, CDR2 YFSETQ. CDR3 length equals 16 residues. V shed 4 bases and J shed 2 bases, with 15 bases lying between them. The CDR3 protein is CASSPITQLNTGELFF. The DNA of the CDR3 is TGCGCCAGCAGCCCTATCACACAGTTAAACACCGGGGAGCTGTTTTTT.

CDR3 coding DNA: TGCGCCAGCAGCTTGTCTCTAGCGGGCCTCTTAGTGAATGAGCAGTTCTTC. Encoded protein: CASSLSLAGLLVNEQFF. The rearrangement links TRBV5-1 to TRBJ2-1; TRBD2 agrees at 8 bases. In germline, CDR1 is SGHRS, CDR2 YFSETQ. J lost 7 bases, V lost 1 base, and 13 bases had no gene match. The CDR3 length is 17 residues.

The rearrangement joins TRBV4-2 to TRBJ2-7; 9 nucleotides align to TRBD1. The CDR3 contains 13 residues. Per germline, CDR1 LGHNA and CDR2 YNFKEQ. Trimming cost V 3 bases and J 13 bases; bases outside gene matches: 10. The CDR3 is CASSQTGDREIYF. The CDR3 nucleotides read TGTGCCAGCAGCCAGACAGGGGACAGGGAAATTTACTTC.

This clonotype was observed many times. Here the CDR3 reads CASSLRSRNSPLHF. The DNA of the CDR3 is TGTGCCAGCAGTTTACGGAGCCGTAATTCACCCCTCCACTTT. V is TRBV12-3 or TRBV12-4 and J is TRBJ1-6; D gene uncertain. The CDR3 is 14 residues long. V lost 2 bases and J lost 6, with 8 bases in between.

The V gene is TRBV4-3, the J gene TRBJ1-4, with TRBD1 as a possible D gene (5 bases). Germline assignment: CDR1 LGHNA and CDR2 YSLEER. Trimming cost V 3 bases and J 7 bases, with 12 bases left between them. CDR3 length equals 14 residues. The CDR3 DNA follows: TGCGCCAGCAGCCACCCAGGGAGGAGTGAAAAACTGTTTTTT. Translated: CASSHPGRSEKLFF.

This clonotype was observed many times. V and J are TRBV5-1 and TRBJ2-5, with a possible D match to TRBD1 (6 bases). V lost 7 bases, J lost 2 bases, and 12 bases lay in between. The CDR3 runs 13 residues. Germline values: CDR1 SGHRS, CDR2 YFSETQ. In DNA, the CDR3 is TGCGCCAGCGGATTTGGACAGCAAGAGACCCAGTACTTC. Protein sequence: CASGFGQQETQYF.

V and J are TRBV10-3 and TRBJ1-2; no clear D gene. This CDR3 spans 11 amino acids. Trimming pared 8 bases from V and 6 bases from J, leaving 10 bases between. The germline V gene has CDR1 ENHRY and CDR2 SYGVKD. CDR3 sequence: CAISLWDGYTF. In DNA form, the CDR3 reads TGTGCCATCTCTCTCTGGGATGGCTACACCTTC.

This clonotype was detected ten times or more. The V call is TRBV20-1, the J call TRBJ1-1, with D possibly being TRBD1 (5 bases). Between the trimmed V and J ends, which lost 0 bases and 5 bases, there was a span of 13 bases. The CDR3 contains 14 residues. The germline V gene has CDR1 DFQATT and CDR2 SNEGSKA (reference sequence). This CDR3 reads CSARDFQGLTEAFF. As DNA, the CDR3 is TGCAGTGCTAGAGATTTTCAGGGACTTACTGAAGCTTTCTTT.

At least ten counts were recorded for this clonotype. The rearrangement links TRBV7-9 to TRBJ2-7; 8 bases fit TRBD1. V lost 4 bases, J lost 4 bases, and 12 bases stayed unmatched. The CDR3 runs to 16 residues. Germline assignment: CDR1 SEHNR and CDR2 FQNEAQ (reference sequence). This chain's CDR3 is CASSSITGTGDYEQYF. In DNA, the CDR3 is TGTGCCAGCAGCTCGATTACCGGGACAGGTGATTACGAGCAGTACTTC. Full variable domain (remainder filled in from reference TRBV7-9 and TRBJ2-7): DTGVSQNPRHKITKRGQNVTFRCDPISEHNRLYWYRQTLGQGPEFLTYFQNEAQLEKSRLLSDRFSAERPKGSFSTLEIQRTEQGDSAMYLCASSSITGTGDYEQYFGPGTRLTVT.

The sample holds many counts of this clonotype. This sequence joins TRBV5-1 and TRBJ2-1; D remains unclear. CDR1 is SGHRS, CDR2 YFSETQ, per germline. CDR3 length: 10 amino acids. V was shortened by 7 bases and J by 6 bases, with 5 bases between the two germline ends. CDR3 in DNA: TGCGCCAGCGGAGCCAATGAGCAGTTCTTC. This codes for CASGANEQFF.